Following are 30 T cell receptor beta chains from one sample sequenced in a study of regulatory T cells in long-lasting Graves disease. Construction of the TCR beta libraries employed iRepertoire HTBI primers in conjunction with Arm-PCR of CDR3 regions. TCRdb ran MiXCR on the multiplex PCR reads and lists one entry per CDR3 protein. The table has approximately 470,000 distinct CDR3 sequences, less than 25% seen once. Time point in this sample: persistent/refractory GD, antithyroid drugs over 5 years with positive TRAb. The authors made the TCR library using RNA they extracted from PBMCs. The sample consisted of peripheral blood mononuclear cells (PBMCs), taken when the disease was refractory, from a patient treated with antithyroid drugs. The receptor set was obtained from a female donor with Graves disease.

A few counts support this clonotype. The gene calls are TRBV5-1 and TRBJ1-4, with D uncertain. The V end was cut by 4 bases, the J end by 8 bases, with 18 bases between. Germline CDR1 reads SGHRS; CDR2 reads YFSETQ. This CDR3 region has 15 residues. The CDR3 DNA reads as TGCGCCAGCAGCCCGGGAGGGTTTACGGGAGAAAAACTGTTTTTT. Protein product: CASSPGGFTGEKLFF.

The gene calls are TRBV7-3 and TRBJ1-1; unclear D gene. This CDR3 has 18 amino acids. The V end lost 2 bases, the J end lost 1 base, and 20 bases lay between the germline ends. Germline V gene sequence: CDR1 SGHTA, CDR2 FQGTGA. The DNA of the CDR3 is TGTGCCAGCAGCTTAGATTCCTTTACCGACGTAGGGAACACTGAAGCTTTCTTT. Encoded protein: CASSLDSFTDVGNTEAFF.

In its sample, this clonotype was seen a few times. In nucleotides, the CDR3 is TGTGCCAGCAGCTTCTCAGCGGACAGGGTGAACTCCTACGAGCAGTACTTC. Translation: CASSFSADRVNSYEQYF. The V gene is TRBV9, the J gene TRBJ2-7, with 8 bases lining up with TRBD1. V was clipped by 4 bases and J by 0 bases; unmatched bases: 12. The germline V gene encodes CDR1 SGDLS and CDR2 YYNGEE. The CDR3 is 17 residues long. Full variable domain (outside the CDR3, taken from reference TRBV9 and TRBJ2-7): DSGVTQTPKHLITATGQRVTLRCSPRSGDLSVYWYQQSLDQGLQFLIQYYNGEERAKGNILERFSAQQFPDLHSELNLSSLELGDSALYFCASSFSADRVNSYEQYFGPGTRLTVT.

V and J are TRBV19 and TRBJ2-7; the D is unclear. This CDR3 region has 13 residues. Germline V gives CDR1 LNHDA, CDR2 SQIVND (reference sequence). Trimming stripped 5 bases from V and 0 bases from J, with 8 bases between. The CDR3, as DNA: TGTGCCAGTAGTGTCAGAAACTCCTACGAGCAGTACTTC. Protein product: CASSVRNSYEQYF.

In this sample, this clonotype turned up many times. The chain employs TRBV12-3 or TRBV12-4 and TRBJ2-7; possibly TRBD2 for D (5 bases). The CDR3 consists of 15 residues. Trimming cost V 6 bases and J 2 bases, with 17 bases left between them. CDR3: CASSITMDWTYEQYF. Written as DNA, the CDR3 is TGTGCCAGCAGCATCACAATGGACTGGACCTACGAGCAGTACTTC.

Many counts were recorded for this clonotype. CDR3 coding DNA: TGTGCCAGCAGCTCGGAGACAGGGGAAAACATTCAGTACTTC. Translating gives CASSSETGENIQYF. The chain employs TRBV11-2 and TRBJ2-4; 8 bases fit TRBD1. Trimming cost V 4 bases and J 5 bases; bases outside gene matches: 4. This CDR3 is built from 14 residues. CDR1 and CDR2 (germline): SGHAT, FQNNGV.

V and J are TRBV6-9 and TRBJ2-5; 8 nucleotides match TRBD2. This CDR3 has 17 amino acids. With V trimmed by 3 bases and J by 1 base, 10 bases remained unmatched. CDR1 and CDR2 (germline): MNHGY, SVAAGI. The DNA of the CDR3 is TGTGCCAGCAGTTACACTGGACTAGCATACGCCCAAGAGACCCAGTACTTC. It yields the protein CASSYTGLAYAQETQYF.

The chain uses TRBV5-8 and TRBJ1-1, with D unresolved. Germline V gene data show CDR1 as SGHTS and CDR2 as YDEGEE. Trimming removed 4 bases at V and 0 bases at J, with 10 bases between. The CDR3 covers 14 residues. CDR3 region: CASSLTFMNTEAFF. CDR3 bases: TGTGCCAGCAGCCTGACATTCATGAACACTGAAGCTTTCTTT.

This clonotype was counted at least ten times. V usage is TRBV6-1 and J usage is TRBJ1-1; D gene unclear. Germline V gene data show CDR1 as MNHNS and CDR2 as SASEGT. Trimming pared 5 bases from V and 0 bases from J, leaving 10 bases between. The length of the CDR3 is 14 residues. The CDR3 here is CASSRGRLNTEAFF. DNA for the CDR3: TGTGCCAGCAGTCGGGGTCGACTGAACACTGAAGCTTTCTTT.

In its sample, this clonotype was seen many times. The chain employs TRBV20-1 and TRBJ2-5; 9 bases are shared with TRBD1. V shed 4 bases and J 4 bases; nucleotides not matched to a gene: 10. The CDR3 is made up of 15 amino acids. Germline CDR1 reads DFQATT; CDR2 reads SNEGSKA (reference sequence). DNA of the CDR3: TGCAGTGCTATAACCGGGACAGGGAGGCCAGAGACCCAGTACTTC. Protein product: CSAITGTGRPETQYF.

This clonotype was detected many times. As DNA, the CDR3 is TGTGCCAGCAGACAGGGAAATGAAAAACTGTTTTTT. Translating gives CASRQGNEKLFF. V usage is TRBV25-1 and J usage is TRBJ1-4; D is possibly TRBD1 (6 bases). CDR3 length: 12 residues. V was shortened by 6 bases and J by 5 bases, with 7 bases between the two germline ends. CDR1 is MGHDK and CDR2 is SYGVNS in the germline V gene. The full variable domain, in which reference TRBV25-1 and TRBJ1-4 provide the parts outside the CDR3, is EADIYQTPRYLVIGTGKKITLECSQTMGHDKMYWYQQDPGMELHLIHYSYGVNSTEKGDLSSESTVSRIRTEHFPLTLESARPSHTSQYLCASRQGNEKLFFGSGTQLSVL.

The rearrangement joins TRBV3-1 to TRBJ2-7, with TRBD1 identical over 7 bases. CDR3 size: 15 residues. CDR1 and CDR2 from the germline V gene are LGHDT and YNNKEL (reference sequence). The V gene end was trimmed by 4 bases and the J gene end by 5 bases; junction bases not matched to a gene: 11. CDR3 residues: CASSLGSQGVHEQYF. The CDR3 DNA follows: TGTGCCAGCAGCCTGGGGTCCCAGGGGGTCCACGAGCAGTACTTC.

This clonotype has ten or more counts. The chain joins TRBV5-1 to TRBJ1-1; D is undetermined. The length of the CDR3 is 12 residues. Germline CDR1 reads SGHRS; CDR2 reads YFSETQ. With 4 bases removed from V and 6 bases from J, the gap between germline ends came to 10 bases. For the CDR3, the DNA is TGCGCCAGCAGCGGGGAATCCTCTGAAGCTTTCTTT. It is translated as CASSGESSEAFF.

This clonotype was counted many times. J is TRBJ2-3 and V is TRBV9, with 10 nucleotides matching TRBD2. The trim removed 0 bases at V and 5 bases at J, leaving 6 bases unmatched. CDR1 is SGDLS and CDR2 is YYNGEE in the germline V gene. The CDR3 is 16 amino acids. This CDR3 reads CASSVEASGRKDTQYF. The CDR3 DNA is TGTGCCAGCAGCGTAGAGGCTAGCGGGAGAAAAGATACGCAGTATTTT. Together with reference TRBV9 and TRBJ2-3, the CDR3 gives the full variable domain: DSGVTQTPKHLITATGQRVTLRCSPRSGDLSVYWYQQSLDQGLQFLIQYYNGEERAKGNILERFSAQQFPDLHSELNLSSLELGDSALYFCASSVEASGRKDTQYFGPGTRLTVL.

Of note for this clonotype: This may be a read error, as it is one base from a much larger clone. The rearrangement uses TRBV6-9 and TRBJ2-7; D not certain. The V gene's germline CDR1 is MNHGY and CDR2 SVAAGI. The CDR3 runs to 17 residues. The CDR3 loop reads CASSYYRNALGVYDQYF. As DNA, the CDR3 is TGTGCCAGCAGTTACTATCGTAACGCCCTAGGTGTTTACGATCAGTACTTC.

This clonotype came up a few times. The chain is built from TRBV12-3 or TRBV12-4 and TRBJ2-2; 11 nucleotides line up with TRBD2. Losses at the gene ends were 5 bases for V and 3 bases for J; bases not matched to a gene: 11. The CDR3 covers 18 residues. The CDR3 coding sequence is TGTGCCAGCAGTCCCCGGACTAGCGGGCGACGGGACACCGGGGAGCTGTTTTTT. Translated: CASSPRTSGRRDTGELFF.

This clonotype was counted ten times or more. V usage is TRBV12-3 or TRBV12-4 and J usage is TRBJ2-7, with 7 bases identical to TRBD1. The CDR3 is made up of 16 amino acids. With 3 bases clipped from V and 1 base from J, the junction kept 9 bases outside the gene matches. CDR3 protein: CASSFETGQESYEQYF. The CDR3 DNA reads as TGTGCCAGCAGTTTTGAGACAGGGCAAGAATCCTACGAGCAGTACTTC.

Notes on this clonotype: One junction end does not reproduce the germline sequence, and a read error may be involved. The rearrangement joins TRBV6-5 to TRBJ2-7, with TRBD1 matching 7 bases. The CDR3 spans 14 residues. Per the germline V gene, CDR1 is MNHEY and CDR2 is SVGAGI. CDR3 in DNA: TGTGCCAGCAGTTTAGGACAGGCCACCTACGAGCATTACTTC. Its protein is CASSLGQATYEHYF.

This clonotype was picked up a small number of times. Possible read error: a much larger clone is one base away. This chain uses TRBV6-4 with TRBJ1-1; 9 nucleotides align to TRBD1. Germline CDR1 and CDR2: MRHNA and SNTAGT. The CDR3 consists of 15 residues. The CDR3 loop reads CVSSYFGTGPTEAFF. DNA of the CDR3: TGTGTCAGCAGTTACTTTGGGACAGGGCCGACTGAAGCTTTCTTT.

This clonotype turned up a few times. The chain employs TRBV6-5 and TRBJ2-7; D is uncertain. Deletions cut 4 bases from V and 0 bases from J, with 16 bases between. The CDR3 contains 16 residues. Germline V CDR1 and CDR2: MNHEY, SVGAGI. The CDR3 DNA reads as TGTGCCAGCAGTTCTAGACCAGACCACATCTCCTACGAGCAGTACTTC. Translating it yields CASSSRPDHISYEQYF.

This clonotype was seen a few times. This chain uses TRBV4-2 with TRBJ1-1; possibly TRBD1 for D (5 bases). Germline V gene data show CDR1 as LGHNA and CDR2 as YNFKEQ. V lost 0 bases to trimming and J lost 8 bases, with 16 bases between them. There are 15 residues in the CDR3. The CDR3 sequence: CASSQDLGLLGEAFF. Written as DNA, the CDR3 is TGTGCCAGCAGCCAAGACCTGGGACTCTTAGGCGAAGCTTTCTTT.

This clonotype was recorded a few times. This chain's CDR3 is CASSPSDRDYYEQYF. As DNA, the CDR3 is TGTGCCAGCAGCCCGAGCGACCGGGACTACTACGAGCAGTACTTC. The J gene is TRBJ2-7, the V gene TRBV3-1; 7 bases align to TRBD2. This CDR3 is 15 amino acids long. The germline CDR1 and CDR2 sequences are LGHDT and YNNKEL (reference sequence). J was trimmed by 3 bases and V by 4 bases; bases with no gene match: 9.

The V gene is TRBV6-5, the J gene TRBJ1-6; no definite D call. Between the trimmed V and J ends, which lost 3 bases and 0 bases, there was a span of 9 bases. Germline assignment: CDR1 MNHEY and CDR2 SVGAGI. CDR3 length: 16 residues. CDR3 protein: CASSYQQSSYNSPLHF. The CDR3 bases are TGTGCCAGCAGTTATCAGCAGAGCTCCTATAATTCACCCCTCCACTTT.

This clonotype was detected ten times or more. This chain connects TRBV7-8 to TRBJ2-7, with 10 bases identical to TRBD2. The V segment lost 5 bases and the J segment 4 bases; nucleotides outside the gene matches: 14. Germline values: CDR1 SGHVS, CDR2 FQNEAQ. The CDR3 length is 17 residues. For the CDR3, the DNA is TGTGCCAGCAGCAAAGGGGAGCTAGCGGGAGTTTCGTACGAGCAGTACTTC. Translated: CASSKGELAGVSYEQYF. The complete variable domain, with remaining parts taken from reference TRBV7-8 and TRBJ2-7, reads GAGVSQSPRYKVAKRGQDVALRCDPISGHVSLFWYQQALGQGPEFLTYFQNEAQLDKSGLPSDRFFAERPEGSVSTLKIQRTQQEDSAVYLCASSKGELAGVSYEQYFGPGTRLTVT.

This clonotype came up many times. V usage is TRBV2 and J usage is TRBJ1-5; a possible D gene is TRBD1 (5 bases). The CDR3 has 17 amino acids. In germline, CDR1 is SNHLY, CDR2 FYNNEI. V lost 3 bases and J lost 2, with 17 bases in between. Here the CDR3 reads CASSERQGRLGNQPQHF. CDR3 DNA sequence: TGTGCCAGCAGTGAGCGTCAGGGTAGGTTGGGCAATCAGCCCCAGCATTTT.

The chain has TRBV9 and TRBJ1-2; 8 bases fit TRBD1. Germline V gene sequence: CDR1 SGDLS, CDR2 YYNGEE. The CDR3 spans 16 residues. Trimming cost V 2 bases and J 4 bases; bases outside gene matches: 10. The CDR3 spells CASSVQGALRVYGYTF. As DNA, the CDR3 is TGTGCCAGCAGCGTTCAGGGGGCGCTCAGAGTCTATGGCTACACCTTC. The variable domain in full, with the rest retrieved from reference TRBV9 and TRBJ1-2, is DSGVTQTPKHLITATGQRVTLRCSPRSGDLSVYWYQQSLDQGLQFLIQYYNGEERAKGNILERFSAQQFPDLHSELNLSSLELGDSALYFCASSVQGALRVYGYTFGSGTRLTVV.

This clonotype was counted a few times. V gene TRBV7-2 combines with J gene TRBJ2-2; 8 bases map to TRBD1. Germline loops: CDR1 SGHTA, CDR2 FQGNSA. The CDR3 is 17 amino acids. V was clipped by 1 base and J by 2 bases; unmatched bases: 6. The CDR3 is CASSLGTGHENTGELFF. CDR3 nucleotides: TGTGCCAGCAGCTTAGGGACAGGGCACGAAAACACCGGGGAGCTGTTTTTT.

This clonotype has a count of ten or more. The J gene is TRBJ2-7, the V gene TRBV12-3 or TRBV12-4; a weak D match, TRBD2 (6 bases). The V and J ends lost 4 bases and 4 bases respectively, with 8 bases between them. The CDR3 has 12 residues. CDR3 residues: CASSSGVYEQYF. CDR3 coding DNA: TGTGCCAGCAGTTCGGGAGTTTACGAGCAGTACTTC.

This clonotype was observed many times. The chain uses TRBV7-2 and TRBJ2-2; D possibly matches TRBD1 or TRBD2 (6 bases each). There are 16 residues in the CDR3. V lost 6 bases, J lost 3 bases, and 17 bases lay in between. Germline values: CDR1 SGHTA, CDR2 FQGNSA. CDR3 sequence reads: CASSQLGGRYTGELFF. The CDR3 bases are TGTGCCAGCAGTCAACTCGGGGGCCGGTACACCGGGGAGCTGTTTTTT.

Ten or more counts support this clonotype. The rearrangement joins TRBV28 to TRBJ2-7, with D tentatively TRBD2 (6 bases). V shed 3 bases and J shed 6 bases, with 12 bases lying between them. This CDR3 has 13 residues. Germline CDR1 is MDHEN and CDR2 is SYDVKM. CDR3 amino acids: CASSFLAGSEQYF. CDR3 nucleotide sequence: TGTGCCAGCAGTTTTTTGGCCGGGAGCGAGCAGTACTTC.